The source of this TCR beta chain is a study of T cell responses to AZD1222 COVID-19 vaccine. V was trimmed by 3 bases and J by 5 bases, leaving 19 bases between them. The CDR3 totals 16 residues. The V gene's germline CDR1 is MGHDK and CDR2 SYGVNS. Profiling relied on immunoSEQ multiplex PCR, and the TCRdb table lists in-frame clones only, not all of them. The sample yields approximately 120,000 clones, roughly nine tenths seen once. Sequenced material: peripheral blood, taken on day 0 of AZD1222 vaccination. The chain uses TRBV25-1 and TRBJ1-2; unclear D gene. The receptor's source is an adult in good health. In DNA form, the CDR3 reads TGTGCCAGCAGTGATTCCCACACGGGTGGTATTTATGGCTACACCTTC. It encodes CASSDSHTGGIYGYTF.